These T cell receptor beta chains were read from a single sample in a study of CD8 T cells in Susac syndrome. TCRdb redid the calling of the immunoSEQ multiplex PCR reads with MiXCR, one entry per CDR3 protein. The sample lists about 80,000 distinct CDR3 sequences, roughly 91% occurring once. The sample was CD4+ T cells from PBMCs. All receptors come from a human donor with Susac syndrome. The CDR3 runs from the conserved cysteine through the conserved F or W. The order of the fields is V gene, J gene, clone size, D gene, CDR3 DNA, CDR3 protein. The D gene is left open where the match is weak. Not every row has a clone size; where given, it reads once, few, many or a size class.

V: TRBV20-1
J: TRBJ1-1
size: NA
D: NA
DNA: TGCAGTGCTAGAGTTATCATGAACACTGAAGCTTTCTTT
CDR3: CSARVIMNTEAFF

V: TRBV25-1
J: TRBJ1-2
size: NA
D: TRBD1
DNA: TGTGCCAGCAGTTGGCAGGGGGCGACCTATGGCTACACCTTC
CDR3: CASSWQGATYGYTF

V: TRBV3-1
J: TRBJ2-1
size: NA
D: NA
DNA: TGTGCCAGCAGCCCAGGGGTAGGGGAGCAGTTCTTC
CDR3: CASSPGVGEQFF

V: TRBV28
J: TRBJ2-7
size: NA
D: TRBD2
DNA: TGTGCCAGCAGTGCCCCAACTAGCGGGAGCCCCTACGAGCAGTACTTC
CDR3: CASSAPTSGSPYEQYF

V: TRBV7-9
J: TRBJ2-3
size: NA
D: NA
DNA: TGTGCCAGCAGCCCAGATGTGGCGGCGCTGACAGATACGCAGTATTTT
CDR3: CASSPDVAALTDTQYF

V: TRBV5-4
J: TRBJ2-7
size: NA
D: NA
DNA: TGTGCCAGCAGCTCCTCACCGGGTAGGCAGTACTTC
CDR3: CASSSSPGRQYF

V: TRBV1
J: TRBJ1-1
size: NA
D: NA
DNA: TGCACCAGCAGCTCCCGGACGGGGGCGCGGACTGAAGCTTTCTTT
CDR3: CTSSSRTGARTEAFF

V: TRBV12-3/TRBV12-4
J: TRBJ1-5
size: NA
D: TRBD1
DNA: TGTGCCAGCAGTCCCCAGACAGGGGGCGTGGGGCAGCCCCAGCATTTT
CDR3: CASSPQTGGVGQPQHF

V: TRBV9
J: TRBJ1-1
size: NA
D: NA
DNA: TGTGCCAGCGTAGGGGCTATCAACACTGAAGCTTTCTTT
CDR3: CASVGAINTEAFF

V: TRBV19
J: TRBJ2-1
size: NA
D: TRBD2
DNA: TGTGCCAGTAGTGAACTCGGCGGGAGGGTCCTCAATGAGCAGTTCTTC
CDR3: CASSELGGRVLNEQFF

V: TRBV6-1
J: TRBJ2-1
size: once
D: TRBD2
DNA: TGTGCCAGCACTCGCCCGTCAGCGGGGATCTACAATGAGCAGTTCTTC
CDR3: CASTRPSAGIYNEQFF

V: TRBV5-1
J: TRBJ1-3
size: NA
D: TRBD1
DNA: TGCGCCAGCAGCTTCGGACAGGAGCACTCTGGAAACACCATATATTTT
CDR3: CASSFGQEHSGNTIYF

V: TRBV9
J: TRBJ2-2
size: NA
D: NA
DNA: TGTGCCAGCAGCGTCCTCAGTACGGGCATTACCGGGGAGCTGTTTTTT
CDR3: CASSVLSTGITGELFF

V: TRBV7-6
J: TRBJ2-3
size: NA
D: TRBD1
DNA: TGTGCCAGCAGCTCAGGGGGCAGGGGCACAGATACGCAGTATTTT
CDR3: CASSSGGRGTDTQYF

V: TRBV7-2
J: TRBJ2-7
size: NA
D: NA
DNA: TGTGCCAGCAGCCCCAGCAGAGGGGGGGTAGCGATCGAGCAGTACTTC
CDR3: CASSPSRGGVAIEQYF

V: TRBV7-2
J: TRBJ2-5
size: NA
D: NA
DNA: TGTGCCAGCAGCCCGCAGGGGACGACCCAAGAGACCCAGTACTTC
CDR3: CASSPQGTTQETQYF

V: TRBV3-1
J: TRBJ1-5
size: NA
D: NA
DNA: TGTGCCAGCAGCCAAGCGCGGTGGAATCAGCCCCAGCATTTT
CDR3: CASSQARWNQPQHF

V: TRBV5-4
J: TRBJ2-7
size: NA
D: TRBD1
DNA: TGTGCCAGCAGCACTGGGCGGGACAGGGGCCACTACGAGCAGTACTTC
CDR3: CASSTGRDRGHYEQYF

V: TRBV29-1
J: TRBJ2-5
size: NA
D: NA
DNA: TGCAGCGTTTTCACAGACCAAGAGACCCAGTACTTC
CDR3: CSVFTDQETQYF

V: TRBV7-8
J: TRBJ1-5
size: few
D: NA
DNA: TGTGCCAGCAGCGAACAGGGACATCAGCCCCAGCATTTT
CDR3: CASSEQGHQPQHF

V: TRBV2
J: TRBJ2-1
size: NA
D: TRBD1
DNA: TGTGCCAGCAGTGAAGGACAGGGTCCCTACAATGAGCAGTTCTTC
CDR3: CASSEGQGPYNEQFF

V: TRBV7-3
J: TRBJ2-3
size: NA
D: TRBD2
DNA: TGTGCCAGCAGCGTTACTAGCGGGAGGGGAGATACGCAGTATTTT
CDR3: CASSVTSGRGDTQYF

V: TRBV19
J: TRBJ2-6
size: NA
D: NA
DNA: TGTGCCAGTAGCACAACAGGTTCTGGGGCCAACGTCCTGACTTTC
CDR3: CASSTTGSGANVLTF

V: TRBV7-9
J: TRBJ1-1
size: NA
D: NA
DNA: TGTGCCAGCGGCCTGGGGACTGAAGCTTTCTTT
CDR3: CASGLGTEAFF

V: TRBV3-1
J: TRBJ2-5
size: NA
D: NA
DNA: TGTGCCAGCGTCGGGGGGGACAGGGATGTTCGTTCAGAGACCCAGTACTTC
CDR3: CASVGGDRDVRSETQYF

V: TRBV19
J: TRBJ2-3
size: NA
D: TRBD2
DNA: TGTGCCAGTAGTAGGCGGGGGGACACAGATACGCAGTATTTT
CDR3: CASSRRGDTDTQYF

V: TRBV18
J: TRBJ2-7
size: NA
D: NA
DNA: TGTGCCAGCTCACCACCCGGGGTACCCTACGAGCAGTACTTC
CDR3: CASSPPGVPYEQYF

V: TRBV7-2
J: TRBJ1-5
size: once
D: NA
DNA: TGTGCCAGCAGCTTAGCGAGACAGCCTGTGAATCAGCCCCAGCATTTT
CDR3: CASSLARQPVNQPQHF

V: TRBV2
J: TRBJ1-1
size: NA
D: NA
DNA: TGTGCCAGCAGTTATGAGGGAAACGCTGAAGCTTTCTTT
CDR3: CASSYEGNAEAFF

V: TRBV5-4
J: TRBJ1-1
size: NA
D: NA
DNA: TGTGCCAGCAGCTTGGTGGGGCAGAACACTGAAGCTTTCTTT
CDR3: CASSLVGQNTEAFF

V: TRBV20-1
J: TRBJ2-1
size: NA
D: TRBD1
DNA: TGCAGTGCTAGAGAGTTCGGGACAGCCTCCTACAATGAGCAGTTCTTC
CDR3: CSAREFGTASYNEQFF

V: TRBV20-1
J: TRBJ1-4
size: NA
D: TRBD1
DNA: TGCAGTGCTCCGAGACAGGGAGGATCGAATGAAAAACTGTTTTTT
CDR3: CSAPRQGGSNEKLFF

V: TRBV7-2
J: TRBJ2-3
size: NA
D: TRBD2
DNA: TGTGCCAGCAGCTTCCTTGGAGCGGGAGGAGATACGCAGTATTTT
CDR3: CASSFLGAGGDTQYF

V: TRBV30
J: TRBJ1-1
size: NA
D: NA
DNA: TGTGCCTGGAGTAGAGGCAGTTATGAAGCTTTCTTT
CDR3: CAWSRGSYEAFF

V: TRBV9
J: TRBJ2-5
size: NA
D: NA
DNA: TGTGCCAGCAGCGTATTAAGGGGCGAGACCCAGTACTTC
CDR3: CASSVLRGETQYF

V: TRBV2
J: TRBJ1-5
size: once
D: NA
DNA: TGTGCCAGCAGTGGAAGCCGGGGCAATCAGCCCCAGCATTTT
CDR3: CASSGSRGNQPQHF

V: TRBV7-2
J: TRBJ2-2
size: NA
D: NA
DNA: TGTGCCAGCAGCTTAGCAGGGAGCTTCACCGGGGAGCTGTTTTTT
CDR3: CASSLAGSFTGELFF

V: TRBV20-1
J: TRBJ1-1
size: NA
D: NA
DNA: TGCAGTGCTACCCTCAACGTCCAGTCTGAAGCTTTCTTT
CDR3: CSATLNVQSEAFF

V: TRBV6-6
J: TRBJ2-7
size: NA
D: NA
DNA: TGTGCCAGCAGTTACTCTCAGTTAACAGGGACCTACGAGCAGTACTTC
CDR3: CASSYSQLTGTYEQYF

V: TRBV10-3
J: TRBJ2-1
size: NA
D: NA
DNA: TGTGCCATCAGTCCATCCGGCCCCAATGAGCAGTTCTTC
CDR3: CAISPSGPNEQFF

V: TRBV19
J: TRBJ1-1
size: once
D: TRBD1
DNA: TGTGCCAGTAGTTCCCGACAGGGGGTACGGTCGGACACTGAAGCTTTCTTT
CDR3: CASSSRQGVRSDTEAFF